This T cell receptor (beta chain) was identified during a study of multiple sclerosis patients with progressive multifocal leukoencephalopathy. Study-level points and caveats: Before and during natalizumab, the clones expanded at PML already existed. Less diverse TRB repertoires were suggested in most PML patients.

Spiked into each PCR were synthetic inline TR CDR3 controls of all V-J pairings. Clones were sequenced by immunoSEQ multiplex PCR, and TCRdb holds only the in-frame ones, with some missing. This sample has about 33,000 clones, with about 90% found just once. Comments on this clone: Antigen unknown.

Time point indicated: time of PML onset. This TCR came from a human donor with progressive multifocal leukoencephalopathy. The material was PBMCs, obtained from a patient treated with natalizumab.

CDR3 region: CASREKTGTGRLNYGYTF. The DNA for the CDR3 is TGTGCCAGCAGGGAGAAAACCGGGACAGGGCGTCTTAACTATGGCTACACCTTC. The rearrangement joins TRBV7-8 to TRBJ1-2; 9 bases agree with TRBD1. J was trimmed by 1 base and V by 6 bases; bases with no gene match: 15. Germline V gene data show CDR1 as SGHVS and CDR2 as FQNEAQ. This CDR3 is 18 amino acids long.